A single sample gave rise to the 20 T cell receptor beta chains below, sequenced in a study of T cell responses to AZD1222 COVID-19 vaccine. TCRdb's table, derived via immunoSEQ multiplex PCR, lists solely in-frame clones and lacks some. This table has around 35,000 clones, approximately 84% appearing once. The sample here was peripheral blood, taken 28 days after the second AZD1222 dose. The receptor set was obtained from an adult who received the AZD1222 COVID-19 vaccine.

V usage is TRBV7-9 and J usage is TRBJ2-1; D might be TRBD2 (5 bases). The CDR3 length is 16 residues. Germline-derived CDR1 and CDR2 are SEHNR and FQNEAQ (reference sequence). Trimming pared 2 bases from V and 6 bases from J, leaving 17 bases between. CDR3 sequence: CASSLLSPEEANEQFF. The CDR3 coding sequence is TGTGCCAGCAGCTTATTATCCCCCGAGGAGGCCAATGAGCAGTTCTTC.

The chain carries TRBV7-2 and TRBJ1-1; no definite D call. V gave up 7 bases and J gave up 3 bases, with 12 bases separating them. CDR1 and CDR2 from the germline V gene are SGHTA and FQGNSA. The CDR3 is 13 residues long. DNA of the CDR3: TGTGCCAGCACCACGCGCTCGGACACTGAAGCTTTCTTT. This sequence encodes CASTTRSDTEAFF. The full variable domain, completed using reference TRBV7-2 and TRBJ1-1, is GAGVSQSPSNKVTEKGKDVELRCDPISGHTALYWYRQSLGQGLEFLIYFQGNSAPDKSGLPSDRFSAERTGGSVSTLTIQRTQQEDSAVYLCASTTRSDTEAFFGQGTRLTVV.

The V call is TRBV18, the J call TRBJ2-5; D is possibly TRBD1 or TRBD2 (5 bases each). From germline, CDR1 is KGHSH and CDR2 LQKENI. Trimming took 4 bases from V and 4 from J, leaving 19 bases between them. The CDR3 sequence is 16 residues long. The CDR3 coding sequence is TGTGCCAGCTCACGCGGGCCAGACAGAAGTGGAGAGACCCAGTACTTC. Its translation is CASSRGPDRSGETQYF.

V and J are TRBV7-8 and TRBJ1-4; 7 nucleotides line up with TRBD1. The germline CDR1 and CDR2 sequences are SGHVS and FQNEAQ. Trimming at V came to 5 bases and at J to 14 bases, leaving 8 bases not matched to a gene. The CDR3 contains 12 residues. This chain's CDR3 is CASSPQTGRLFF. The CDR3 DNA follows: TGTGCCAGCAGCCCCCAGACAGGGCGGCTGTTTTTT. Combining the CDR3 with reference TRBV7-8 and TRBJ1-4 gives the whole variable domain GAGVSQSPRYKVAKRGQDVALRCDPISGHVSLFWYQQALGQGPEFLTYFQNEAQLDKSGLPSDRFFAERPEGSVSTLKIQRTQQEDSAVYLCASSPQTGRLFFGSGTQLSVL.

This clone has only a few counts. The chain carries TRBV4-1 and TRBJ1-3; D remains unclear. Germline V CDR1 and CDR2: MGHRA, YSYEKL. The CDR3 has 16 residues. V was trimmed by 0 bases and J by 0 bases, leaving 9 bases between them. CDR3 nucleotide sequence: TGCGCCAGCAGCCAAGAAGTGGCGGACTCTGGAAACACCATATATTTT. As protein: CASSQEVADSGNTIYF.

The rearrangement joins TRBV6-1 to TRBJ1-5; possible D gene TRBD1, 5 bases. This CDR3 is built from 15 residues. Germline V lookup: CDR1 MNHNS, CDR2 SASEGT. The V end was cut by 2 bases, the J end by 5 bases, with 13 bases between. For the CDR3, the DNA is TGTGCCAGCAGTGAATCATGGGGGTACTATCAGCCCCAGCATTTT. Its protein is CASSESWGYYQPQHF.

The V and J genes are TRBV20-1 and TRBJ2-2, with unresolved D. Trimming cost V 3 bases and J 0 bases, with 8 bases left between them. CDR3 length: 14 residues. The germline V gene has CDR1 DFQATT and CDR2 SNEGSKA (reference sequence). The CDR3 protein is CSASVRTNTGELFF. The CDR3 DNA is TGCAGTGCTAGTGTACGGACGAACACCGGGGAGCTGTTTTTT.

V usage is TRBV4-2 and J usage is TRBJ1-2, with 7 nucleotides matching TRBD1. The V and J ends lost 7 bases and 0 bases, in that order; junction bases with no gene match: 11. Germline assignment: CDR1 LGHNA and CDR2 YNFKEQ. The CDR3 is made up of 16 amino acids. The CDR3 here is CASTLGGSETNYGYTF. CDR3 nucleotide sequence: TGTGCCAGCACCCTAGGGGGCTCCGAGACTAACTATGGCTACACCTTC.

This clone was recorded once. The genes are TRBV5-1 and TRBJ2-5; 9 bases are shared with TRBD2. The CDR3 spans 15 residues. Trimming took 4 bases from V and 4 from J; bases not matched to a gene: 8. Germline values: CDR1 SGHRS, CDR2 YFSETQ. DNA of the CDR3: TGCGCCAGCAGCCCTACTAGCGGGTCCTCAGAGACCCAGTACTTC. Protein sequence: CASSPTSGSSETQYF.

The chain links TRBV28 to TRBJ1-1, with D possibly matching TRBD1 (6 bases). This CDR3 has 13 amino acids. Germline-derived CDR1 and CDR2 are MDHEN and SYDVKM. The V end was cut by 5 bases, the J end by 7 bases, with 14 bases between. This CDR3 is CASSTPGTSEAFF. In nucleotides, the CDR3 is TGTGCCAGCAGTACCCCCGGGACAAGTGAAGCTTTCTTT.

V and J are TRBV28 and TRBJ2-7; the match to TRBD2 covers 9 bases. Per the germline V gene, CDR1 is MDHEN and CDR2 is SYDVKM. With 3 bases clipped from V and 4 bases from J, the junction kept 7 bases outside the gene matches. This CDR3 has 15 amino acids. CDR3 sequence reads: CASSLDGTSRYEQYF. The CDR3 DNA sequence: TGTGCCAGCAGTTTGGATGGGACTAGCAGGTACGAGCAGTACTTC.

A single count supports this clone. The chain is built from TRBV11-3 and TRBJ2-2; D is unresolved. The V and J ends lost 1 base and 4 bases respectively, with 13 bases between them. The CDR3 totals 16 residues. Germline lookup yields CDR1 SGHNT and CDR2 YENEEA. In DNA form, the CDR3 reads TGTGCCAGCAGCTTAGGCCCCCGTAGAGGCACCGGGGAGCTGTTTTTT. Translating gives CASSLGPRRGTGELFF.

This chain joins TRBV6-1 and TRBJ2-5; D is unresolved. Germline lookup yields CDR1 MNHNS and CDR2 SASEGT. The V end was cut by 3 bases, the J end by 5 bases, with 13 bases between. The length of the CDR3 is 14 residues. The CDR3 sequence is CASSEDPARETQYF. The CDR3 DNA reads as TGTGCCAGCAGTGAGGACCCAGCTCGGGAGACCCAGTACTTC.

V is TRBV11-2 and J is TRBJ2-7; 8 positions match TRBD2. Germline CDR1 is SGHAT and CDR2 is FQNNGV. The CDR3 spans 12 residues. V was pared by 1 base and J by 7 bases, with 0 bases of the junction left unmatched. The chain's CDR3 is CASSLVAGEQYF. The CDR3 DNA reads TGTGCCAGCAGCTTAGTAGCGGGAGAGCAGTACTTC.

V usage is TRBV15 and J usage is TRBJ1-4, with TRBD1 as a possible D gene (5 bases). CDR3 length: 16 amino acids. Germline-derived CDR1 and CDR2 are LNHNV and YYDKDF (reference sequence). The ends were cut back, 5 bases at V and 8 bases at J, with 21 bases in the middle. The CDR3 nucleotides are TGTGCCACCAGCCGACTCGGGGACGTAAGAATCGAAAAACTGTTTTTT. Translated: CATSRLGDVRIEKLFF.

The genes are TRBV5-6 and TRBJ1-2; 11 nucleotides align to TRBD1. The germline gives CDR1 SGHDT, CDR2 YYEEEE. Trimming cost V 3 bases and J 1 base; bases outside gene matches: 8. There are 17 residues in the CDR3. The CDR3 coding sequence is TGTGCCAGCAGCTACTCCGGGACAGGGGGTTATAACTATGGCTACACCTTC. As protein: CASSYSGTGGYNYGYTF.

The V and J genes are TRBV3-1 (or the pseudogene TRBV3-2) and TRBJ2-2; D is uncertain. The CDR3 covers 13 residues. V was pared by 2 bases and J by 6 bases, with 7 bases between. Germline V gene lookup returns CDR1 LGHDT and CDR2 YNNKEL (reference sequence). The CDR3 here is CASSQLSSGELFF. The CDR3 DNA follows: TGTGCCAGCAGCCAACTCTCCTCCGGGGAGCTGTTTTTT.

The chain carries TRBV19 and TRBJ2-3, with 7 bases identical to TRBD2. V dropped 6 bases and J dropped 1; count of bases not matched to a gene: 1. The CDR3 covers 13 residues. The germline V gene has CDR1 LNHDA and CDR2 SQIVND (reference sequence). CDR3 in DNA: TGTGCCAGTAGACGGGGGGGCACAGATACGCAGTATTTT. It specifies CASRRGGTDTQYF.

The chain couples TRBV27 to TRBJ2-6, with D perhaps matching TRBD1 (6 bases). This CDR3 is 16 amino acids long. Germline assignment: CDR1 MNHEY and CDR2 SMNVEV (reference sequence). Trimming stripped 6 bases from V and 0 bases from J, with 12 bases between. This chain's CDR3 is CASREGVRSGANVLTF. In DNA, the CDR3 is TGTGCCAGCAGAGAGGGGGTGCGCTCTGGGGCCAACGTCCTGACTTTC.

The J gene is TRBJ1-2, the V gene TRBV6-5, with 8 positions matching TRBD1. CDR1 is MNHEY, CDR2 SVGAGI, per germline. The CDR3 has 15 residues. The V gene end was trimmed by 2 bases and the J gene end by 7 bases; junction bases not matched to a gene: 9. Written as DNA, the CDR3 is TGTGCCAGCAGTTACCAGACAGGGGAGAATTCTGGCTACACCTTC. Protein product: CASSYQTGENSGYTF.